This T cell receptor (beta chain) was observed in a study of monozygotic twins with inflammatory bowel disease. TCRdb reprocessed the 5' RACE reads; each CDR3 protein has one entry and no DNA is given. Its clone listing holds some 90,000 distinct CDR3 sequences. CDR1 is SEHNR, CDR2 FQNEAQ, per germline (reference sequence). The CDR3 has 15 residues. Sequences were obtained from blood. This chain joins TRBV7-9 and TRBJ1-2; TCRdb gives TRBD1 as the D gene, but with no DNA this cannot be confirmed. The receptor comes from a human donor with ulcerative colitis or Crohn's disease, or a healthy co-twin of an affected twin (not recorded which). This CDR3 is CASSLEGTGNYGYTF.